Sequencing of this T cell receptor beta chain was carried out in a study of T cells in Graves' hyperthyroidism and ophthalmopathy. Notes on the study in general: Blood held most thyroid clonotypes expanded above 0.001 frequency.

This clonotype was found many times. As yet, its antigen is unknown. V gave up 0 bases and J gave up 7 bases, with 4 bases separating them. This CDR3 contains 12 residues. Germline V lookup: CDR1 GTSNPN, CDR2 SVGIG (reference sequence). The source material, RNA transcripts, was used to amplify TCR beta CDR3 regions. First-round RT-PCR of the TCR CDR3 relied on the HTBI primer set. MiXCR, applied by TCRdb to the multiplex PCR reads, yields one record per CDR3 protein. This sample carries about 290,000 distinct CDR3 sequences, roughly 14% of them seen once, and the ten largest clones take around 7.9%. With a duration under 2 months, the hyperthyroidism was newly diagnosed in patients aged 18 to 65.

This rearrangement joins TRBV30 to TRBJ1-6; D call uncertain. The sequenced sample was blood. The TCR originated in a young woman with Graves' hyperthyroidism that later progressed to Graves' ophthalmopathy. CDR3 sequence (DNA): TGTGCCTGGAGTGTGCCGAATTCACCCCTCCACTTT. Translation gives CAWSVPNSPLHF.